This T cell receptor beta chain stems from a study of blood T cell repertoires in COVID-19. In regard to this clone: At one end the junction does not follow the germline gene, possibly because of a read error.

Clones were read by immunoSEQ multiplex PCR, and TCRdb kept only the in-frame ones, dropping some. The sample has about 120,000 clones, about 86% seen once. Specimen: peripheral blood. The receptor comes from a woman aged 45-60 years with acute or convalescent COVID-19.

In DNA form, the CDR3 reads TGTGCCAGCAGCCAAGATGTCCTTAGTGGGCACAAAGAGCAGTTCTTC. Its translation is CASSQDVLSGHKEQFF. The chain carries TRBV3-1 (or the pseudogene TRBV3-2) and TRBJ2-1; D gene unclear. The length of the CDR3 is 16 residues. Germline V gene data show CDR1 as LGHDT and CDR2 as YNNKEL (reference sequence).